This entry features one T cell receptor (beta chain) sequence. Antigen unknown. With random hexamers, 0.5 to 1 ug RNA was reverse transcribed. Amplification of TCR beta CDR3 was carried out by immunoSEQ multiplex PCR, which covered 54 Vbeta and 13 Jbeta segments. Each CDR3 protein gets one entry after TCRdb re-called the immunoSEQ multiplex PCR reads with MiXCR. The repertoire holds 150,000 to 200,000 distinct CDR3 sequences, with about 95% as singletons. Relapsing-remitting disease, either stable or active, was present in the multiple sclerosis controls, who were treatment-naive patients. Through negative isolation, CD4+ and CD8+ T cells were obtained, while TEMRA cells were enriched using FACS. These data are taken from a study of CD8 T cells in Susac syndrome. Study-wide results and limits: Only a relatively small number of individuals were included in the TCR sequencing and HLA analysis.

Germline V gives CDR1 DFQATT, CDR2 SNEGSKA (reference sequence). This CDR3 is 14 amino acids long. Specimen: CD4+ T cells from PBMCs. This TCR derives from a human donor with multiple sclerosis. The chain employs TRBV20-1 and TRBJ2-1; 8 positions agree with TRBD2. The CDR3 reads CSVLAGGHYNEQFF. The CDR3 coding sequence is TGCAGCGTACTCGCGGGGGGCCACTACAATGAGCAGTTCTTC.